A selection of T cell receptor beta chains follows, all from one sample in a study of T-cell memory formation after mild COVID-19. One entry per CDR3 protein, called by TCRdb with MiXCR from the 5' RACE reads. Of roughly 260,000 distinct CDR3 sequences listed, around 17% are singletons. The sample taken for sequencing was PBMCs or a T cell subset sorted from them (not recorded which). These receptors were taken from a man younger than 35 who had mild COVID-19 (a few samples of this study predate the infection). Cell type and time point are not known. The CDR3 runs from the conserved cysteine through the conserved F or W. The order of the fields is J gene, CDR3 length, V gene, clone size, D gene, CDR3 DNA, CDR3 protein. The D gene is left open where the match is weak. For some rows the clone size is stated as once, few or many, or as a class when expanded; others skip it.

>TRBJ1-2|14|TRBV7-9|-|-
TGTGCCAGCAGCTTGGATTCGCCAGAGTCTGGCTACACCTTC
CASSLDSPESGYTF
>TRBJ1-5|14|TRBV4-3|few|-
TGCGCCAGCAGCGGCGGGGTGCGCAATCAGCCCCAGCATTTT
CASSGGVRNQPQHF
>TRBJ2-2|16|TRBV7-9|-|-
TGTGCCAGCAGCCCCAGGGGGGACAGAAACACCGGGGAGCTGTTTTTT
CASSPRGDRNTGELFF
>TRBJ1-2|13|TRBV5-6|few|-
TGTGCCAGCAGCCATAGGCTGGGTCCGGGCTACACCTTC
CASSHRLGPGYTF
>TRBJ2-3|16|TRBV4-2|-|-
TGTGCCAGCAGCCAAGGGGGCGGGTTCAGCACAGATACGCAGTATTTT
CASSQGGGFSTDTQYF
>TRBJ2-1|16|TRBV2|few|-
TGTGCCAGCAGTCTCCCCTGGCGGGGCGTCTCCAATGAGCAGTTCTTC
CASSLPWRGVSNEQFF
>TRBJ1-3|15|TRBV7-2|few|-
TGTGCCAGCAGCTTTCAGGGCCTCTCTGGAAACACCATATATTTT
CASSFQGLSGNTIYF
>TRBJ1-2|13|TRBV20-1|-|TRBD1
TGCAGTGCGCCGGACCTGACAGGGGTTGGCTACACCTTC
CSAPDLTGVGYTF
>TRBJ1-4|13|TRBV5-1|-|-
TGCGCCAGCAGCTTGGGACGGGATGAAAAACTGTTTTTT
CASSLGRDEKLFF
>TRBJ1-3|15|TRBV5-6|-|TRBD1
TGTGCCAGCAGCGCCCAGACAGGGTCCGGAAACACCATATATTTT
CASSAQTGSGNTIYF
>TRBJ1-2|14|TRBV19|-|TRBD1
TGTGCCAGTAGTACCCTGGCAGGGGGCGATGGCTACACCTTC
CASSTLAGGDGYTF
>TRBJ1-2|16|TRBV7-2|-|TRBD1
TGTGCCAGCAGCTTAGGCCGGAACAGGGGGAGCTATGGCTACACCTTC
CASSLGRNRGSYGYTF
>TRBJ2-6|13|TRBV3-1|-|-
TGTGCCAGCACCTCATCTGGGGCCAACGTCCTGACTTTC
CASTSSGANVLTF
>TRBJ1-5|13|TRBV6-5|few|-
TGTGCCAGCAGTGGGACAAACAATCAGCCCCAGCATTTT
CASSGTNNQPQHF
>TRBJ2-1|16|TRBV4-2|few|TRBD2
TGTGCCAGCAGCCAACCGCGGAACGGGGGGGCGGATGAGCAGTTCTTC
CASSQPRNGGADEQFF
>TRBJ2-1|16|TRBV5-1|many|-
TGCGCCAGCAGCTTGGTGGCAGGACTCTCCTACAATGAGCAGTTCTTC
CASSLVAGLSYNEQFF
>TRBJ1-2|16|TRBV6-4|-|TRBD1
TGTGCCCGTCAAACCACCGGGACAGGGACTTCGCGGGGCTACACCTTC
CARQTTGTGTSRGYTF
>TRBJ2-4|19|TRBV5-1|-|TRBD2
TGCGCCAGCAGCTCTACCTCCGGGACTAGCGGGGGGAGGAGGAACATTCAGTACTTC
CASSSTSGTSGGRRNIQYF
>TRBJ2-3|15|TRBV6-5|-|-
TGTGCCAGCAGACCGGCGGGGGCTAGCACAGATACGCAGTATTTT
CASRPAGASTDTQYF
>TRBJ1-2|14|TRBV24-1|-|-
TGTGCCACCAGTGACCCGGGGAGGGGTGATGGCTACACCTTC
CATSDPGRGDGYTF
>TRBJ2-2|14|TRBV6-1|once|TRBD1
TGTGCCAGCAGTTTAGGACAGGGTGGCGGGGAGCTGTTTTTT
CASSLGQGGGELFF
>TRBJ1-1|17|TRBV12-3/TRBV12-4|few|TRBD1
TGTGCCAGCAGCCCCCTCCGACAGGGGGGCATGAACACTGAAGCTTTCTTT
CASSPLRQGGMNTEAFF
>TRBJ1-1|16|TRBV4-2|-|TRBD1
TGTGCCAGCAGCCAAGGACGCCCTCAGGGGGACACTGAAGCTTTCTTT
CASSQGRPQGDTEAFF
>TRBJ2-3|14|TRBV6-5|few|TRBD1
TGTGCCAGCACCGGGACAGGGGCGACAGATACGCAGTATTTT
CASTGTGATDTQYF
>TRBJ2-5|13|TRBV5-1|few|-
TGCGCCAGCAGCTTGCCCCCCGGAGAGACCCAGTACTTC
CASSLPPGETQYF